The T cell receptor (beta chain) under discussion was sequenced for a study of spatial heterogeneity in lung cancer. Overall study results and limits: Tumors with more nonsynonymous mutations had more expanded intratumoral alpha and beta TCRs.

TCRdb re-called the 5' RACE reads through MiXCR, storing one row per CDR3 protein. The repertoire holds approximately 15,000 distinct CDR3 sequences, with under 7% as singletons. Noted time point: sample taken at primary tumor resection. No cells were sorted before sequencing. The whole RNA sequenced was extracted from tumor, nontumor lung or frozen PBMC. In this sample, this clonotype turned up many times. Antigen unknown. V was pared by 3 bases and J by 5 bases, with 26 bases between. The CDR3 runs to 19 residues. Germline lookup yields CDR1 MNHEY and CDR2 SMNVEV (reference sequence). The V and J genes are TRBV27 and TRBJ1-5; possible D gene TRBD1, 5 bases. Source: lung tumor tissue, taken at surgery. The source of this sequence is a male donor with early-stage non-small cell lung cancer. CDR3 nucleotides: TGTGCCAGCAGTTTCGAACTCGTAGCAGGGAGGCGAACCGATCAGCCCCAGCATTTT. It encodes CASSFELVAGRRTDQPQHF.